The sequence of this T cell receptor gamma chain was determined in a study of Vδ1+ human thymocytes. Overall study findings and caveats: Thymic TRG and TRD repertoires appeared highly polyclonal, with Gaussian CDR3 length distributions.

Sequences come from RNA converted to cDNA by reverse transcription. Multiplex PCR used pooled V-gene forward primers and a constant-region reverse primer to amplify CDR3s. TCRdb re-called the multiplex PCR reads with CATT. The sample carries over 20,000 gamma-chain clones, around 15% recorded once. This clone showed up just once. The target antigen is unknown. One junction end does not reproduce the germline sequence, and a read error may be involved. The sorted cells were CD3+ Vdelta1+ Vdelta2- thymocytes from alphabeta-depleted thymus. Germline V CDR1 and CDR2: EGSTGY, YDSYTSSV. The CDR3 runs to 14 residues.

V usage is TRGV4 and J usage is TRGJ1 or TRGJ2. Sequencing was performed on Vdelta1+ gamma-delta thymocytes from the thymus. The subset: FACS-sorted CD3+ TCRalphabeta- TCRVdelta1+ TCRVdelta2- thymocytes. This sequence originates from a child under two years old who had congenital heart surgery. CDR3 in DNA: TGTGCCACCTGGAATGGGCCCCCGGGCTATAAGAAACTCTTT. This codes for CATWNGPPGYKKLF.